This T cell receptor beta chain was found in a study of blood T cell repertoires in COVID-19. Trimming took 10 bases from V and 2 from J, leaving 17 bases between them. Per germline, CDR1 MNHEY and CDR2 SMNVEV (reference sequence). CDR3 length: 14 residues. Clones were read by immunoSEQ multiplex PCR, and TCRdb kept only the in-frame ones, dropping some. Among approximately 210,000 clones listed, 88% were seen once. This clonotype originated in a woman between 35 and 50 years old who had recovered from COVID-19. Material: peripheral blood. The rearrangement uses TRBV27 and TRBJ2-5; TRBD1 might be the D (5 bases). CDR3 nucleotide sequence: TGTGCCACCAAGCCTGGGGCACATCAAGAGACCCAGTACTTC. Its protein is CATKPGAHQETQYF.